This TCR beta chain emerged from a study of CD4 T cells in relation to SARS-CoV-2 and coronaviruses. Study-level points and caveats: Compared with monoreactive clones, crossreactive clones showed significantly weaker SARS-CoV-2 expansion. The cross-reactivity analysis covered only spike protein, not other viral proteins.

Trimming took 3 bases from V and 6 from J, leaving 12 bases between them. This CDR3 is 14 amino acids long. The V gene's germline CDR1 is WNHNN and CDR2 SYGVQD (reference sequence). CD4+ T cells from unexposed donors were obtained before the COVID-19 pandemic (2011-2018). After nine to ten days of culture, CD4+ T cells were isolated. Cells permitting, SARS-CoV-2 S/N and four cold-coronavirus spikes were tested on unexposed-donor CD4+ T cells. Here immunoSEQ multiplex PCR was the method, and the copy in TCRdb shows in-frame clones only, minus some. This sample has 20,000 to 25,000 clones, with just over 75% found just once. In its sample, this clone was seen a few times. Its antigen is not known.

The specimen sequenced was CD4+ T cells from PBMCs, cultured in vitro. This chain connects TRBV10-1 to TRBJ1-3; TRBD1 might be the D (6 bases). This sequence originates from a human donor in good health. In DNA form, the CDR3 reads TGCGCCAGCAGTGATCCGGGGGCCGAAAACACCATATATTTT. Amino acids: CASSDPGAENTIYF.